This T cell receptor beta chain was identified in a study of graft-versus-host responses after intestinal transplantation. TCRdb keeps only in-frame clones here, not all; method: immunoSEQ multiplex PCR. This sample has under 30,000 clones, with around 94% found just once. Regarding this clone: Its antigen is still unknown.

Study-level points and caveats: Detection of GvH clones occurred in recipient marrow, and some had their first appearance in ileum or blood.

This CDR3 is 13 amino acids long. Trimming stripped 6 bases from V and 1 base from J, with 9 bases between. The germline CDR1 and CDR2 sequences are MNHEY and SMNVEV (reference sequence). The sample here was PBMCs, taken roughly 30 days after intestinal transplant. The chain couples TRBV27 to TRBJ1-1, with D maybe TRBD1 (6 bases). The TCR originated in a human patient who received an intestinal transplant, so some T cells may come from the graft donor. CDR3 residues: CASSVGQNTEAFF. The CDR3 DNA reads as TGTGCCAGCAGCGTGGGACAGAACACTGAAGCTTTCTTT.